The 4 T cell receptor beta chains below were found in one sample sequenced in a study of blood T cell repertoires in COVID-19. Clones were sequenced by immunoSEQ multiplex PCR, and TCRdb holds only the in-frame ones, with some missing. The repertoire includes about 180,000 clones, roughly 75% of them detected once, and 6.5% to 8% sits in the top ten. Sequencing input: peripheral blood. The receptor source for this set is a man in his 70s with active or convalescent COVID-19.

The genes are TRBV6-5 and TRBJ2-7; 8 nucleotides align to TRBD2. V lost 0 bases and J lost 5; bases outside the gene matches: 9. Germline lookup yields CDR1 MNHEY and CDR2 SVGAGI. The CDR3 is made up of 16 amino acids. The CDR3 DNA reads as TGTGCCAGCAGTTACTCGTTAGTCGGGAGGGTACACGAGCAGTACTTC. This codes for CASSYSLVGRVHEQYF.

The chain's CDR3 is CASSLGGGPPTEAFF. The CDR3 DNA reads TGTGCCAGCAGCTTAGGGGGAGGGCCACCCACTGAAGCTTTCTTT. The genes are TRBV7-9 and TRBJ1-1, with D uncertain. Looked up from germline, CDR1 is SEHNR and CDR2 is FQNEAQ (reference sequence). The length of the CDR3 is 15 residues. V dropped 1 base and J dropped 4 bases, with 13 bases sitting between them.

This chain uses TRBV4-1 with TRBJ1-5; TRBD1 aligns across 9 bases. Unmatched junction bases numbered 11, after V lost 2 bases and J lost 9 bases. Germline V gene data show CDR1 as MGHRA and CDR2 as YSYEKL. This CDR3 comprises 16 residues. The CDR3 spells CASSQFPGTGSLPQHF. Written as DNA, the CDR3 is TGCGCCAGCAGCCAATTTCCCGGGACAGGGAGCTTGCCCCAGCATTTT.

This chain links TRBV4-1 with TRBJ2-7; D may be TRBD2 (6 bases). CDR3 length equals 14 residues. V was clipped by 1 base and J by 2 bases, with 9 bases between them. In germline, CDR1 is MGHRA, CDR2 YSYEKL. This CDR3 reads CASSQVGSPYEQYF. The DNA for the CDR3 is TGCGCCAGCAGCCAAGTCGGGAGCCCCTACGAGCAGTACTTC.